This T cell receptor beta chain comes out of a study of T-cell memory formation after mild COVID-19. For the study at large: Largely donor-specific sequence clusters came from two donors.

Whole-study results and caveats: Shrinking CD4+ clones resided mostly in CM and EM, and CD8+ ones in EMRA. Clones contracting across day 15 to 85 had a balanced CD4/CD8 profile; later expanding clones leaned CD4+.

From 5'RACE with constant-segment primers came TCR alpha and TCR beta cDNA libraries that carried sample barcodes and UMIs. TCRdb redid the calling of the 5' RACE reads with MiXCR, one entry per CDR3 protein. The table lists 140,000 to 150,000 distinct CDR3 sequences, 6% of them singletons. The CDR3 contains 15 residues. After removal of 0 bases from V and 7 bases from J, the junction contained 7 bases not matched to a gene. Germline CDR1 and CDR2: SGHRS and YFSETQ. Regarding this clonotype: Antigen unknown.

This sequence originates from an adult woman who had mild COVID-19 (a few samples of this study predate the infection). Cell type and time point are not known. Specimen: PBMCs or a T cell subset sorted from them (not recorded which). This chain joins TRBV5-1 and TRBJ2-3; 8 bases are shared with TRBD1. The DNA for the CDR3 is TGCGCCAGCAGCTTGGCCGCAGGGGGCTTAAATACGCAGTATTTT. Translation gives CASSLAAGGLNTQYF.